This T cell receptor (beta chain) was sequenced during a study of CD8+ T cells in alopecia areata. About the research overall: Those treated were given oral tofacitinib at 5 to 10 mg twice daily. Regarding the study as a whole: As there was one nonresponder, how baseline CD8+ expansion relates to response remains uncertain. Many expanded lesional clones persisted in scalp and blood during tofacitinib.

As for treatment: oral pan-JAK inhibitor, 5-10 mg twice daily. Losses at the gene ends were 3 bases for V and 3 bases for J; bases not matched to a gene: 4. This CDR3 comprises 14 residues. Per the germline V gene, CDR1 is GTSNPN and CDR2 is SVGIG (reference sequence). As concerns this clone: Its antigen is unknown.

Reverse transcription of extracted RNA yielded cDNA, which provided the sequencing template. The method was immunoSEQ multiplex PCR; TCRdb's version includes in-frame clones alone and lacks a portion of them. The sample comprises over 100,000 clones, under 60% of which are singletons, and 12% rests with the top ten. The sequence was collected from a human donor with alopecia areata. The rearrangement joins TRBV30 to TRBJ2-2; TRBD2 matches at 7 bases. The sample consisted of CD8+ T cells sorted from blood, taken at week 24, from a patient treated with tofacitinib. CDR3 loop: CAWRTTSDTGELFF. In DNA form, the CDR3 reads TGTGCCTGGAGGACCACTAGCGACACCGGGGAGCTGTTTTTT.